This T cell receptor beta chain stems from a study of blood T cell repertoires in COVID-19. Study-wide background: Sources were T cells, B-cell-depleted T cells, or PBMCs; the material itself was cDNA or gDNA.

In the authors' methods: Amplified reference gene primers provided the basis for estimating nucleated cell counts. This table comes from immunoSEQ multiplex PCR, and its TCRdb copy is limited to in-frame clones, with some not included. V, J and clone size derive from that table, while D and trimming were established from the DNA sequence. The table has 2,000 to 3,000 clones, 87% seen once. The CDR3 consists of 14 residues. The V gene lost 3 bases and the J gene lost 5 bases, with 13 bases spanning the gap. The germline gives CDR1 WSHSY, CDR2 SAAADI. In its sample, this clone was seen a few times. The sample was peripheral blood. This chain connects TRBV10-2 to TRBJ1-2; possible D gene TRBD1, 5 bases. This receptor was taken from a man between 65 and 85 years old with active COVID-19. CDR3 coding DNA: TGCGCCAGCAGTGACGGGTGGACATCTTATGGCTACACCTTC. Protein product: CASSDGWTSYGYTF.